Following are 13 T cell receptor beta chains from one sample sequenced in a study of cytomegalovirus exposure and HLA in healthy donors. PCR employed 60 Vbeta and 13 Jbeta primers. Assay used: immunoSEQ multiplex PCR; TCRdb lists only in-frame clones, some missing. The sample has some 210,000 clones, roughly 80% seen once; the top ten hold over 2%. The sequenced sample was PBMCs. These receptors were obtained from a woman aged 25 to 39 in good health and CMV-seropositive.

The chain combines TRBV19 with TRBJ2-1; the D gene is possibly TRBD2 (5 bases). Trimming left V 6 bases short and J 2 bases short, with 11 bases between. This CDR3 comprises 14 residues. In germline, CDR1 is LNHDA, CDR2 SQIVND (reference sequence). The CDR3 loop is CASRGVGTYNEQFF. For the CDR3, the DNA is TGTGCCAGTAGGGGCGTCGGGACCTACAATGAGCAGTTCTTC. Combining the CDR3 with reference TRBV19 and TRBJ2-1 gives the whole variable domain DGGITQSPKYLFRKEGQNVTLSCEQNLNHDAMYWYRQDPGQGLRLIYYSQIVNDFQKGDIAEGYSVSREKKESFPLTVTSAQKNPTAFYLCASRGVGTYNEQFFGPGTRLTVL.

The rearrangement joins TRBV6-6 to TRBJ2-1, with D uncertain. Germline V lookup: CDR1 MNHNY, CDR2 SVGAGI (reference sequence). This CDR3 has 15 residues. The germline V and J ends were trimmed by 2 bases and 1 base, with 9 bases remaining between them. The CDR3 spells CASSYTSGSYNEQFF. The DNA of the CDR3 is TGTGCCAGCAGTTACACTTCCGGTTCCTACAATGAGCAGTTCTTC.

The chain couples TRBV30 to TRBJ2-7, with D tentatively TRBD1 (5 bases). Germline CDR1 is GTSNPN and CDR2 is SVGIG (reference sequence). The CDR3 contains 14 residues. The CDR3 region has the DNA TGTGCAACCGACCAGGGAATCGCGGTACTCGAGCAGTACTTC. This sequence encodes CATDQGIAVLEQYF.

This clone was observed a few times. The V gene is TRBV4-2, the J gene TRBJ1-1; 8 bases map to TRBD1. The J segment lost 0 bases and the V segment lost 2 bases, leaving 20 bases of the junction unmatched. The CDR3 sequence is 21 residues long. Germline V lookup: CDR1 LGHNA, CDR2 YNFKEQ. The CDR3: CASSQLFRGQGAVVVNTEAFF. In DNA, the CDR3 is TGTGCCAGCAGCCAACTATTTAGAGGGCAGGGGGCGGTTGTAGTGAACACTGAAGCTTTCTTT.

The chain combines TRBV2 with TRBJ2-2; possible D gene TRBD2, 7 bases. The V end was cut by 11 bases, the J end by 6 bases, with 19 bases between. The germline gives CDR1 SNHLY, CDR2 FYNNEI. This CDR3 is 14 amino acids long. The CDR3 reads CAAYRPGGPGELFF. The CDR3 DNA sequence: TGTGCCGCTTACAGGCCGGGGGGCCCCGGGGAGCTGTTTTTT.

In its sample, this clone was seen a few times. One junction end does not reproduce the germline sequence, and a read error may be involved. The chain has TRBV7-2 and TRBJ2-5; TRBD2 aligns across 8 bases. Germline V CDR1 and CDR2: SGHTA, FQGNSA. The CDR3 has 18 amino acids. CDR3 DNA sequence: TGTGCCAGCAGCTTAGAGGGGGGGCGGGGGGCAGGCCAAAAGACCCAGTACTTC. It specifies CASSLEGGRGAGQKTQYF.

The chain carries TRBV5-4 and TRBJ2-2, with D unresolved. The V gene's germline CDR1 is SGHNT and CDR2 YYREEE (reference sequence). Between the trimmed V and J ends, which lost 4 bases and 6 bases, there was a span of 13 bases. CDR3 length: 14 amino acids. The chain's CDR3 is CASSHGTAPGELFF. CDR3 nucleotides: TGTGCCAGCAGCCACGGAACAGCCCCCGGGGAGCTGTTTTTT.

CDR3 bases: TGTGCCACCACAGACAGGGGCAACGGCTACACCTTC. Translated, it gives CATTDRGNGYTF. V and J are TRBV7-9 and TRBJ1-2; 8 bases are a match to TRBD1. J lost 8 bases, V lost 10 bases, and 9 bases had no gene match. This CDR3 is 12 amino acids long. Germline V gene data show CDR1 as SEHNR and CDR2 as FQNEAQ (reference sequence).

In this sample, this clone turned up a few times. The chain has TRBV5-8 and TRBJ1-4; tentatively, D is TRBD1 (5 bases). Trimming took off 0 bases at V and 0 bases at J, with 9 bases between the two ends. Looked up from germline, CDR1 is SGHTS and CDR2 is YDEGEE. CDR3 length: 16 residues. The CDR3 nucleotides are TGTGCCAGCAGCTTGGGAGTGACAGCAACTAATGAAAAACTGTTTTTT. Protein: CASSLGVTATNEKLFF.

The chain recombines TRBV4-3 with TRBJ2-1; D gene ambiguous. Germline assignment: CDR1 LGHNA and CDR2 YSLEER. The CDR3 length is 14 residues. V lost 1 base to trimming and J lost 7 bases, with 11 bases between them. This CDR3 reads CASSQGAALNEQFF. The CDR3 DNA reads as TGCGCCAGCAGCCAAGGGGCCGCACTGAATGAGCAGTTCTTC.

The chain is built from TRBV7-2 and TRBJ2-1, with D hard to call. CDR1 is SGHTA and CDR2 is FQGNSA in the germline V gene. This CDR3 region has 12 residues. The V end was cut by 6 bases, the J end by 7 bases, with 10 bases between. Here the CDR3 DNA reads TGTGCCAGCAGGCATGGCCCAAATGAGCAGTTCTTC. Its translation: CASRHGPNEQFF.

The chain couples TRBV10-3 to TRBJ2-1, with 10 bases that match TRBD2. J lost 7 bases, V lost 1 base, and 7 bases had no gene match. CDR1 and CDR2 (germline): ENHRY, SYGVKD. CDR3 length equals 16 residues. In nucleotides, the CDR3 is TGTGCCATCAGTGAGTTCGGCCTAGCGGGAGAGAATGAGCAGTTCTTC. Amino acid sequence: CAISEFGLAGENEQFF.

The CDR3 DNA follows: TGCAGCGTTGAAGCGACCTTAGGGGGCACCGGGGAGCTGTTTTTT. This encodes CSVEATLGGTGELFF. J is TRBJ2-2 and V is TRBV29-1, with TRBD1 as a possible D gene (6 bases). Germline assignment: CDR1 SQVTM and CDR2 ANQGSEA. The V gene lost 1 base and the J gene lost 4 bases, with 13 bases spanning the gap. This CDR3 comprises 15 residues.